Listed below are T cell receptor beta chains from one sample, sequenced in a study of regulatory T cells in long-lasting Graves disease. MiXCR, run by TCRdb on the multiplex PCR reads, gives a single entry per CDR3 protein. The sample consists of about 340,000 distinct CDR3 sequences, around a fifth of them appearing once. The specimen was peripheral blood mononuclear cells (PBMCs), collected when the disease was refractory, from a patient treated with antithyroid drugs. The receptors stem from a female donor with Graves disease. Both conserved end residues are part of each CDR3. Size is omitted from some rows. Given values are once, few, many or a class for expanded clones.

v_gene | abundance | CDR3aa
TRBV29-1 | - | CSVSGLMNTEAFF
TRBV2 | - | CASSESSMGGELFF
TRBV19 | - | CASSIAGGGNTGELFF
TRBV24-1 | - | CATSDLWTDQPQHF
TRBV14 | few | CANSLGLAPYEETQYF
TRBV2 | many | CASSETGQAPYEQYF
TRBV20-1 | few | CSARVLGRYTEAFF
TRBV7-9 | few | CASSSIGGSLMAKNIQYF
TRBV6-2/TRBV6-3 | - | CASSEWRGRGTGELFF
TRBV20-1 | - | CSAGDRPGYTF
TRBV5-6 | many | CASRPGAGPYNEQFF
TRBV28 | many | CASSTTAQPQHF
TRBV20-1 | few | CSARRRVRGRYSNQPQHF
TRBV28 | - | CASSLLREGDNEQFF
TRBV28 | many | CASSSQGAGNIQYF
TRBV4-1 | many | CASSQDHGYTF
TRBV28 | - | CASSLWGQTDTQYF
TRBV14 | - | CASSQQQGETQYF
TRBV10-2 | many | CATSDRESGRNQPQHF
TRBV12-3/TRBV12-4 | many | CASSFGQGEGYTF
TRBV28 | many | CGMGDRSYEQYF
TRBV9 | - | CASSAGTSSGNTIYF
TRBV7-3 | - | CASSKLAGVYEQYF
TRBV9 | many | CASSVAPPGQVNTEAFF
TRBV27 | - | CASRTGTSDWEKLFF